This passage covers 10 T cell receptor beta chains from one sample sequenced in a study of blood T cell repertoires in COVID-19. Profiled with immunoSEQ multiplex PCR; TCRdb holds only in-frame clones, not every one. Here the sample spans 160,000 or so clones, roughly 87% being singletons. Sequenced material: peripheral blood. The receptors stem from a woman in her 70s with acute or convalescent COVID-19.

The genes are TRBV28 and TRBJ1-2; TRBD1 is a possible D gene (6 bases). The germline CDR1 and CDR2 sequences are MDHEN and SYDVKM. The CDR3 has 16 amino acids. V was pared by 3 bases and J by 5 bases, with 19 bases between. In DNA form, the CDR3 reads TGTGCCAGCAGTTTGCCCGCGGGGGGCGCCGGGTATGGCTACACCTTC. It specifies CASSLPAGGAGYGYTF.

The chain has TRBV5-1 and TRBJ1-1; D is possibly TRBD1 (6 bases). The germline CDR1 and CDR2 sequences are SGHRS and YFSETQ. This CDR3 has 17 residues. The V end lost 3 bases, the J end lost 0 bases, and 18 bases lay between the germline ends. CDR3 bases: TGCGCCAGCAGCTCCAACCCTACAGGGCTTTTGAACACTGAAGCTTTCTTT. It is translated as CASSSNPTGLLNTEAFF.

The chain uses TRBV7-9 and TRBJ2-6; 8 nucleotides line up with TRBD1. V trimming: 5 bases; J trimming: 0 bases; junction bases outside the gene matches: 9. Germline assignment: CDR1 SEHNR and CDR2 FQNEAQ (reference sequence). The length of the CDR3 is 18 residues. CDR3 loop: CASSPPGTGASGANVLTF. Written as DNA, the CDR3 is TGTGCCAGCAGCCCACCTGGGACAGGAGCCTCTGGGGCCAACGTCCTGACTTTC.

This chain connects TRBV2 to TRBJ2-7; 11 positions match TRBD2. CDR1 SNHLY and CDR2 FYNNEI come from the germline V gene. The V and J ends lost 3 bases and 4 bases, in that order; junction bases with no gene match: 14. This CDR3 region has 18 residues. The CDR3 DNA reads as TGTGCCAGCAGTGATATCGTGACCTTAGCGGGAGGGCCGTACGAGCAGTACTTC. Protein sequence: CASSDIVTLAGGPYEQYF. The full variable domain, completed using reference TRBV2 and TRBJ2-7, is EPEVTQTPSHQVTQMGQEVILRCVPISNHLYFYWYRQILGQKVEFLVSFYNNEISEKSEIFDDQFSVERPDGSNFTLKIRSTKLEDSAMYFCASSDIVTLAGGPYEQYFGPGTRLTVT.

This chain connects TRBV19 to TRBJ1-1; D gene uncertain. CDR1 and CDR2 (germline): LNHDA, SQIVND (reference sequence). This CDR3 region has 13 residues. Trimming removed 5 bases from V and 0 bases from J, with 7 bases in between. The CDR3 DNA reads as TGTGCCAGTAGTCGGGAAATGAACACTGAAGCTTTCTTT. As protein: CASSREMNTEAFF.

The rearrangement uses TRBV4-2 and TRBJ1-4; no reliable D call. The CDR3 is made up of 16 amino acids. Per the germline V gene, CDR1 is LGHNA and CDR2 is YNFKEQ. V was trimmed by 1 base and J by 8 bases, leaving 17 bases between them. DNA for the CDR3: TGTGCCAGCAGCCAAGCCCCAGGCGGGGTTGAGGAAAAACTGTTTTTT. Translating it yields CASSQAPGGVEEKLFF.

V usage is TRBV30 and J usage is TRBJ1-2; no firm D call. The germline V gene encodes CDR1 GTSNPN and CDR2 SVGIG (reference sequence). The V and J ends lost 5 bases and 5 bases respectively, with 9 bases between them. The CDR3 sequence is 11 residues long. CDR3 nucleotides: TGTGCCTGGGCCCACGCGTATGGCTACACCTTC. Translated, it gives CAWAHAYGYTF.

For the CDR3, the DNA is TGTGCCAGCGCTAAGCGGGAGGGCGATTTTGAGCTGTTTTTT. Protein: CASAKREGDFELFF. This chain links TRBV7-8 with TRBJ2-2, with 10 bases identical to TRBD2. The CDR3 is 14 amino acids. Germline CDR1 is SGHVS and CDR2 is FQNEAQ. Trimming cost V 8 bases and J 11 bases; bases outside gene matches: 11.

V is TRBV5-1 and J is TRBJ1-6; 9 bases map to TRBD1. The CDR3 spans 15 residues. Germline values: CDR1 SGHRS, CDR2 YFSETQ. The V and J ends lost 4 bases and 14 bases, in that order; junction bases with no gene match: 13. CDR3 residues: CASSVTGTGTETLHF. CDR3 nucleotides: TGCGCCAGCAGCGTAACCGGGACAGGGACCGAGACCCTCCACTTT.

The chain recombines TRBV7-3 with TRBJ1-1; a possible D gene is TRBD1 (5 bases). Trimming removed 4 bases from V and 4 bases from J, with 13 bases in between. Germline V gene sequence: CDR1 SGHTA, CDR2 FQGTGA. The CDR3 covers 14 residues. In DNA, the CDR3 is TGTGCCAGCAGCTCAAACAGCGGGGGCACTGAAGCTTTCTTT. It is translated as CASSSNSGGTEAFF.